Listed below are T cell receptor beta chains from one sample, sequenced in a study of blood T cell repertoires in COVID-19. This table comes from immunoSEQ multiplex PCR, and its TCRdb copy is limited to in-frame clones, with some not included. The sample contains 150,000 to 160,000 clones, roughly 84% of which appear only once. The sample consisted of peripheral blood. These receptors originate from a woman in her 50s with acute or convalescent COVID-19. Both conserved end residues are part of each CDR3. The D gene is left open where the match is weak. Rows may omit the clone size; those that give it use once, few, many or a size class.

j_call d_call clone_size v_call cdr3_aa cdr3_nt
TRBJ2-3 TRBD2 NA TRBV18 CASSTGASGITDTQYF TGTGCCAGCTCCACAGGGGCTAGCGGGATCACAGATACGCAGTATTTT
TRBJ2-1 TRBD2 NA TRBV3-1/TRBV3-2 CASRGTSGDNEQFF TGTGCCAGCAGAGGGACTAGCGGGGACAATGAGCAGTTCTTC
TRBJ2-5 NA NA TRBV7-2 CASSLRGSQETQYF TGTGCCAGCAGCTTAAGGGGTAGCCAAGAGACCCAGTACTTC
TRBJ2-5 TRBD2 NA TRBV5-1 CASSLGTSGRLQETQYF TGCGCCAGCAGCTTGGGGACTAGCGGGAGGCTACAAGAGACCCAGTACTTC
TRBJ2-7 NA NA TRBV24-1 CATSVSGLSYEQYF TGTGCCACCAGTGTTAGCGGTCTCTCCTACGAGCAGTACTTC
TRBJ2-3 TRBD1 NA TRBV25-1 CASSVPGQGQYF TGTGCCAGCAGTGTACCGGGACAGGGGCAGTATTTT
TRBJ2-3 NA NA TRBV6-1 CASSELFGTDTQYF TGTGCCAGCAGTGAACTTTTCGGGACAGATACGCAGTATTTT
TRBJ2-7 TRBD2 NA TRBV2 CASRRTSGTYEQYF TGTGCCAGCAGGCGGACTAGCGGGACCTACGAGCAGTACTTC
TRBJ2-1 NA NA TRBV4-2 CASSQDVGGRSNEQFF TGTGCCAGCAGCCAAGATGTGGGGGGGCGCTCTAATGAGCAGTTCTTC
TRBJ2-2 NA few TRBV7-9 CASSLRSAGTGELFF TGTGCCAGCAGCTTACGCAGCGCTGGCACCGGGGAGCTGTTTTTT
TRBJ1-2 NA NA TRBV7-9 CASSLSRDYGYTF TGTGCCAGCAGCCTCAGTCGGGACTATGGCTACACCTTC
TRBJ2-7 NA NA TRBV21-1 CASSKDELAGDQLSYEQYF TGTGCCAGCAGCAAAGATGAACTAGCGGGCGACCAACTCTCCTACGAGCAGTACTTC
TRBJ2-3 NA NA TRBV5-4 CASRDRYTQYF TGTGCCAGCAGGGACAGATATACGCAGTATTTT
TRBJ1-1 TRBD1 NA TRBV7-9 CASSLAGGSRGLDTEAFF TGTGCCAGCAGCTTAGCGGGGGGATCCAGGGGGCTGGACACTGAAGCTTTCTTT
TRBJ2-3 TRBD2 once TRBV19 CASSNEREYTDTQYF TGTGCCAGTAGCAACGAGCGGGAGTACACAGATACGCAGTATTTT
TRBJ2-5 NA NA TRBV12-2 CASRLAPMRRGEPNQETQYF TGTGCAAGTCGCTTGGCCCCTATGCGGCGGGGGGAACCTAATCAAGAGACCCAGTACTTC
TRBJ2-1 TRBD2 NA TRBV27 CASSLHSSGEQFF TGTGCCAGCAGTCTCCACTCTAGCGGTGAGCAGTTCTTC
TRBJ2-5 NA NA TRBV3-1/TRBV3-2 CASSHRARGAKLRETQYF TGTGCCAGCAGCCATCGGGCTCGGGGGGCCAAACTTCGAGAGACCCAGTACTTC
TRBJ2-2 NA NA TRBV5-6 CASSLGGTGELFF TGTGCCAGCAGCTTGGGAGGGACCGGGGAGCTGTTTTTT
TRBJ2-1 TRBD2 NA TRBV19 CASSVMGLAASSYNEQFF TGTGCCAGTAGTGTGATGGGACTAGCCGCTAGCTCCTACAATGAGCAGTTCTTC
TRBJ2-7 TRBD2 NA TRBV27 CASSLSVAGEGVYEQYF TGTGCCAGCAGTCTATCCGTTGCGGGAGAAGGGGTTTACGAGCAGTACTTC
TRBJ2-7 TRBD2 NA TRBV7-2 CASSLRTSSYYEQYF TGTGCCAGCAGCTTAAGGACTAGCAGCTACTACGAGCAGTACTTC
TRBJ2-5 NA NA TRBV7-9 CASSSYGGGQETQYF TGTGCCAGCAGCTCGTACGGGGGAGGACAAGAGACCCAGTACTTC
TRBJ2-7 NA once TRBV28 CASSKSLSEQYF TGTGCCAGCAGCAAATCCCTTAGCGAGCAGTACTTC
TRBJ2-2 NA NA TRBV11-2 CASTLDYNTGELFF TGTGCCAGCACCCTGGACTATAACACCGGGGAGCTGTTTTTT
TRBJ2-2 TRBD2 NA TRBV7-3 CASSRGSTGELFF TGTGCCAGCAGCCGCGGGAGTACCGGGGAGCTGTTTTTT
TRBJ2-7 TRBD2 NA TRBV4-1 CASSQHRFGREGSYEQYF TGCGCCAGCAGCCAGCACAGGTTTGGGAGGGAGGGTTCGTACGAGCAGTACTTC
TRBJ1-4 NA NA TRBV12-3/TRBV12-4 CASSLTDEKLFF TGTGCCAGCAGTTTAACAGATGAAAAACTGTTTTTT
TRBJ2-5 NA medium-sized TRBV4-3 CASSQDLGAMQETQYF TGCGCCAGCAGCCAAGATCTGGGGGCTATGCAAGAGACCCAGTACTTC